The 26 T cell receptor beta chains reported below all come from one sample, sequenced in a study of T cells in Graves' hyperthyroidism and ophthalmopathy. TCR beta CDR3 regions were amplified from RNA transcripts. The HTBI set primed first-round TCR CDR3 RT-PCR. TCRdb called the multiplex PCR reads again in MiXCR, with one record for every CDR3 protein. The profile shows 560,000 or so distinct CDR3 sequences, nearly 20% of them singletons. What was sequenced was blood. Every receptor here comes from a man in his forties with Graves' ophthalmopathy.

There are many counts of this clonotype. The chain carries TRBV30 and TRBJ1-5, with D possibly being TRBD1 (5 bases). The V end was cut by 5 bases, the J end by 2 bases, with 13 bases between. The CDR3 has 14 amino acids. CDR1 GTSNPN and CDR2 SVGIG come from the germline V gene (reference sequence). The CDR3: CAWDPGTGNQPQHF. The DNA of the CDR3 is TGTGCCTGGGATCCAGGGACCGGCAATCAGCCCCAGCATTTT.

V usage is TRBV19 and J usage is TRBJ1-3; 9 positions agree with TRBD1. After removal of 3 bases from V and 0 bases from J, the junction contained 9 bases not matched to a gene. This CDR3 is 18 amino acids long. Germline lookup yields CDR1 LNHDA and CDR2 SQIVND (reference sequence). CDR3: CASSIGTGFSTSGNTIYF. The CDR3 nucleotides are TGTGCCAGTAGTATCGGGACAGGGTTCAGCACCTCTGGAAACACCATATATTTT.

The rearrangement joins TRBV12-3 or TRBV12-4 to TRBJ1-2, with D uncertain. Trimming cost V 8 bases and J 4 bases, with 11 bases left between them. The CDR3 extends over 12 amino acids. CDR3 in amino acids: CASANEPYGYTF. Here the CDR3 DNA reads TGTGCCAGCGCTAACGAGCCCTATGGCTACACCTTC.

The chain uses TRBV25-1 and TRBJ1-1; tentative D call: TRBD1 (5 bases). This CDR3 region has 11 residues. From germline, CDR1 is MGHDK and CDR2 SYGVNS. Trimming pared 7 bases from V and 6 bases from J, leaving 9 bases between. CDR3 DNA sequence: TGTGCCAGCAAGTCAGGGCCTGAAGCTTTCTTT. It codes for CASKSGPEAFF.

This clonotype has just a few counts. CDR3 residues: CASSSRGVYSPLHF. CDR3 nucleotide sequence: TGTGCCAGCAGTTCAAGGGGAGTGTATTCACCCCTCCACTTT. This chain connects TRBV12-3 or TRBV12-4 to TRBJ1-6, with a weak D call TRBD1 (5 bases). The V end was cut by 4 bases, the J end by 8 bases, with 12 bases between. The CDR3 has 14 amino acids.

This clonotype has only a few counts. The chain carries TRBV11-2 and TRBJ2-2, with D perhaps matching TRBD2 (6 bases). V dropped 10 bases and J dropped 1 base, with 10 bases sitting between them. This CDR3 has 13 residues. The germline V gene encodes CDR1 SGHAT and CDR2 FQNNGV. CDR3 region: CAISSGNTGELFF. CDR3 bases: TGTGCCATCAGTAGCGGGAACACCGGGGAGCTGTTTTTT.

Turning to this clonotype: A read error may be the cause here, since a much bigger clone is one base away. The CDR3 is CASRRLAGGSGTQYF. In DNA form, the CDR3 reads TGTGCCAGCCGAAGACTAGCGGGAGGGTCTGGGACCCAGTACTTC. The chain combines TRBV7-2 with TRBJ2-5, with 14 positions matching TRBD2. Germline-derived CDR1 and CDR2 are SGHTA and FQGNSA. The CDR3 extends over 15 amino acids. J lost 7 bases, V lost 8 bases, and 9 bases had no gene match.

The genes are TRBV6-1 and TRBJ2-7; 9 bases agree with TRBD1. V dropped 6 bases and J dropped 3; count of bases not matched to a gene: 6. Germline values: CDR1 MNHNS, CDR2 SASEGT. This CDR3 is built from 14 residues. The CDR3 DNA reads TGTGCCAGCAGGACCGGGACAGGGTACTACGAGCAGTACTTC. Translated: CASRTGTGYYEQYF.

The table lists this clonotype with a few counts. The CDR3 DNA sequence: TGTGCCAGCAGCGTGTCGATTGCGGGGACGCGAGATACGCAGTATTTT. This encodes CASSVSIAGTRDTQYF. The J gene is TRBJ2-3, the V gene TRBV9; possibly TRBD2 for D (6 bases). Germline-derived CDR1 and CDR2 are SGDLS and YYNGEE. The length of the CDR3 is 16 residues. V gave up 2 bases and J gave up 5 bases, with 18 bases separating them.

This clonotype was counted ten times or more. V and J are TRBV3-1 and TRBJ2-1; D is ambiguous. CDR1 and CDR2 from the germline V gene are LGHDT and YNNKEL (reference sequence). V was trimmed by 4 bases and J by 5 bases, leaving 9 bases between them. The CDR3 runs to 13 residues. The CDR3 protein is CASSLGWDNEQFF. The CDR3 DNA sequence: TGTGCCAGCAGCCTCGGCTGGGACAATGAGCAGTTCTTC.

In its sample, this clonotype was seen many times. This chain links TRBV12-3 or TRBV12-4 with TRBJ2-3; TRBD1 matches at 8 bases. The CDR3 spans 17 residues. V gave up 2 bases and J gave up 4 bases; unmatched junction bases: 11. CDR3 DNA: TGTGCCAGCAGTTTACCGACAGGGGACAGAGGGTCAGATACGCAGTATTTT. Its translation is CASSLPTGDRGSDTQYF.

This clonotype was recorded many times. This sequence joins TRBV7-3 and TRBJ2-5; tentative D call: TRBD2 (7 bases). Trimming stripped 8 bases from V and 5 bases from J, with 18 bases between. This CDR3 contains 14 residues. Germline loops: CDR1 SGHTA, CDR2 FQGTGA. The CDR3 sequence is CASSRGAMAETQYF. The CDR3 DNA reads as TGTGCCAGCTCACGGGGGGCTATGGCGGAGACCCAGTACTTC.

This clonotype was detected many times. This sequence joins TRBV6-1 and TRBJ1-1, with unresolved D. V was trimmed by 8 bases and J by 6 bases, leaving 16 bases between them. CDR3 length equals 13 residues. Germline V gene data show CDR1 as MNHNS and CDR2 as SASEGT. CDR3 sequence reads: CASGPLLRPEAFF. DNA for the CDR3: TGTGCCAGCGGACCCTTACTTAGGCCTGAAGCTTTCTTT.

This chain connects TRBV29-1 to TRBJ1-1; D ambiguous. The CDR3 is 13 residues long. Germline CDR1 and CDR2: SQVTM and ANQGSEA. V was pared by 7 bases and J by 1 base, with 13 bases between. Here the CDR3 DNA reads TGCAGCGGCCAATGGCAGGAGAACACTGAAGCTTTCTTT. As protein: CSGQWQENTEAFF.

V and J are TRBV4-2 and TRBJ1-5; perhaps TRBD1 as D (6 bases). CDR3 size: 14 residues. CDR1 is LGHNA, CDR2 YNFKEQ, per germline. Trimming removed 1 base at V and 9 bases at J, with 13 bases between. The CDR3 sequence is CASSQGRGGGPQHF. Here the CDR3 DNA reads TGTGCCAGCAGCCAAGGAAGGGGGGGGGGGCCCCAGCATTTT.

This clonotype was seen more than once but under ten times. The CDR3: CASSLHVRTGIVNEQFF. In DNA, the CDR3 is TGTGCCAGCAGCCTCCACGTTCGGACAGGGATTGTCAATGAGCAGTTCTTC. J is TRBJ2-1 and V is TRBV3-1, with 8 bases matching TRBD1. Germline values: CDR1 LGHDT, CDR2 YNNKEL (reference sequence). After removal of 4 bases from V and 6 bases from J, the junction contained 14 bases not matched to a gene. The length of the CDR3 is 17 residues.

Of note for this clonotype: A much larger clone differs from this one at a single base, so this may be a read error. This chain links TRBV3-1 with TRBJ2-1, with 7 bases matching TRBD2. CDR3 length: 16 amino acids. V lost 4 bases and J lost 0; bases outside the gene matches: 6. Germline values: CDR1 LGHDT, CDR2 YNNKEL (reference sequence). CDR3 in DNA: TGTGCCAGCAGCCGTAGCGGGCGTATCTCCTACAATGAGCAGTTCTTC. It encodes CASSRSGRISYNEQFF.

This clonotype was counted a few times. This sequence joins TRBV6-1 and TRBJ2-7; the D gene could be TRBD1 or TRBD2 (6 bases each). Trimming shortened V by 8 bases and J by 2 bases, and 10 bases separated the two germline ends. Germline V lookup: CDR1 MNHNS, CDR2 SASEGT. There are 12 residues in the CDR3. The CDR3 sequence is CASRGLAYEQYF. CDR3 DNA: TGTGCCAGCCGGGGGCTCGCCTACGAGCAGTACTTC.

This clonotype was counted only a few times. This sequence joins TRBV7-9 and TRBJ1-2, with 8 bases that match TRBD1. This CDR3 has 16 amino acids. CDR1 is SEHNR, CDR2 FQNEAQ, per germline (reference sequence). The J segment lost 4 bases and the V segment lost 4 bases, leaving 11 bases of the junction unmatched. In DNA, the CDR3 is TGTGCCAGCAGCTCTAGCCACCCGGACAGGGCCTATGGCTACACCTTC. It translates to CASSSSHPDRAYGYTF. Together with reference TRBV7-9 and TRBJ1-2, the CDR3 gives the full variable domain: DTGVSQNPRHKITKRGQNVTFRCDPISEHNRLYWYRQTLGQGPEFLTYFQNEAQLEKSRLLSDRFSAERPKGSFSTLEIQRTEQGDSAMYLCASSSSHPDRAYGYTFGSGTRLTVV.

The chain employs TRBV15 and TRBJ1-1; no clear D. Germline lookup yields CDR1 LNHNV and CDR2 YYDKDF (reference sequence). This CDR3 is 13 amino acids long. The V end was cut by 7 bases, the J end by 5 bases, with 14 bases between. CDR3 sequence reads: CATMAGVWTEAFF. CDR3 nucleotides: TGTGCCACCATGGCAGGAGTATGGACTGAAGCTTTCTTT.

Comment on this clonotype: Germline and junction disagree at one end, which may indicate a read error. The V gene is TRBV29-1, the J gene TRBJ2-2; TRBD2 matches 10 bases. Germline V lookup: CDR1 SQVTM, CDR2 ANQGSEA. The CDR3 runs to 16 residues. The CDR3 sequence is CSVESLAGVSAGELLF. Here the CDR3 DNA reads TGCAGCGTTGAATCCCTAGCGGGAGTGAGCGCCGGGGAGCTGCTTTTT.

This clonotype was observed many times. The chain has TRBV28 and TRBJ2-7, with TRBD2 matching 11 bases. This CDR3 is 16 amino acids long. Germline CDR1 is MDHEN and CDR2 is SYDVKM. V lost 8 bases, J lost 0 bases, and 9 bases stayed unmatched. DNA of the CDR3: TGTGCCAGCTCCCTAGGGGGGACTAGCGGCTCCTACGAGCAGTACTTC. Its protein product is CASSLGGTSGSYEQYF.

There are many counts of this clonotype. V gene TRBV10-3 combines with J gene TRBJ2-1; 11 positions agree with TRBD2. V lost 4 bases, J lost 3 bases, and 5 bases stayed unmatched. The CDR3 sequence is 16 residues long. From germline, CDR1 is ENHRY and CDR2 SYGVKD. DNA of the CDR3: TGTGCCATCAGTGGAGTAGCGGGAGGGCGCTACAATGAGCAGTTCTTC. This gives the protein CAISGVAGGRYNEQFF.

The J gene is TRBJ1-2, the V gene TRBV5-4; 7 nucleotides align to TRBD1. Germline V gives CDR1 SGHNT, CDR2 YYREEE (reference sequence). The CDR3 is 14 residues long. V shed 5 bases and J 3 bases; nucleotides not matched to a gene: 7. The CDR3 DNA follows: TGTGCCAGCAGTCCAGAAGGGGGCTACTATGGCTACACCTTC. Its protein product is CASSPEGGYYGYTF.

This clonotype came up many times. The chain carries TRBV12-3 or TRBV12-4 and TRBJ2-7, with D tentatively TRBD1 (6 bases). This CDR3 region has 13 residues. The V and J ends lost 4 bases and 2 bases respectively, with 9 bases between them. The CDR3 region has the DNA TGTGCCAGCAGTTCCACAGGGACCTACGAGCAGTACTTC. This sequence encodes CASSSTGTYEQYF.

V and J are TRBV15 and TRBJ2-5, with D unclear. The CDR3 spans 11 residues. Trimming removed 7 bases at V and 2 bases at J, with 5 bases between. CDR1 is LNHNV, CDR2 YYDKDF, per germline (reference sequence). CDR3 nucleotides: TGTGCCACCAAGGGACAAGAGACCCAGTACTTC. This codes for CATKGQETQYF.